A selection of T cell receptor beta chains follows, all from one sample in a study of blood T cell repertoires in COVID-19. Here immunoSEQ multiplex PCR was the method, and the copy in TCRdb shows in-frame clones only, minus some. The repertoire holds a few hundred thousand clones, with roughly 84% as singletons. Sequencing used peripheral blood. These receptors were collected from a man in his fifties with active or convalescent COVID-19. Both conserved end residues are part of each CDR3. D genes are given only for firm matches. Some rows mark clone size as missing; the rest say once, few, many or name a class of expanded clone.

clone size,J gene,V gene,D gene,CDR3 DNA,CDR3 protein
once,TRBJ2-7,TRBV5-1,TRBD1,TGCGCCAGCAGCCACGGAGGGACAGGGCGCTCCCCTGCTTCCTACGAGCAGTACTTC,CASSHGGTGRSPASYEQYF
NA,TRBJ1-2,TRBV15,NA,TGTGCCACCAGCAGCAAACGGCGGCACATTAACTATGGCTACACCTTC,CATSSKRRHINYGYTF
NA,TRBJ1-6,TRBV28,NA,TGTGCCAGCAGTCCCCCCCAGAGGGCGCTTTGGGATAATTCACCCCTCCACTTT,CASSPPQRALWDNSPLHF
NA,TRBJ2-1,TRBV5-1,TRBD2,TGCGCCAGCAGCTCCTCCTATTGGAGCTCTAGCGGGAGGGAGCAGTTCTTC,CASSSSYWSSSGREQFF
NA,TRBJ2-5,TRBV7-2,NA,TGTGCCAGCAGGCGTACAGTTTCTGAACAGACCCAGTACTTC,CASRRTVSEQTQYF
once,TRBJ1-2,TRBV19,NA,TGTGCCAGTAGTATTCAGGGGATAGCTTTCGGCTACACCTTC,CASSIQGIAFGYTF
NA,TRBJ2-7,TRBV2,TRBD1,TGTGCCAGCAGTGATGGGGACAGGGGGTTCCACGAGCAGTACTTC,CASSDGDRGFHEQYF
NA,TRBJ1-5,TRBV2,TRBD1,TGTGCCAGCAGTGACCAGACAGGGGATCAGCCCCAGCATTTT,CASSDQTGDQPQHF
NA,TRBJ2-7,TRBV5-1,TRBD2,TGCGCCAGCAGCCTAGCGGGACTAGCGGGTCGCGAGCAGTACTTC,CASSLAGLAGREQYF
NA,TRBJ1-5,TRBV19,TRBD1,TGTGCCAGTAGTATGGACAGGCTCTCCAATCAGCCCCAGCATTTT,CASSMDRLSNQPQHF
NA,TRBJ2-7,TRBV13,TRBD2,TGTGCCAGCAGCTCGAGCGGGGGGCTGGGTGAGCAGTACTTC,CASSSSGGLGEQYF
NA,TRBJ2-5,TRBV7-3,TRBD2,TGTGCCGGAGGACTAGCGGGGGGTTACCAAGAGACCCAGTACTTC,CAGGLAGGYQETQYF
NA,TRBJ2-6,TRBV28,NA,TGTGCCAGCAGTTTCTGGCCTCCTGGGGCCAACGTCCTGACTTTC,CASSFWPPGANVLTF
once,TRBJ2-3,TRBV19,NA,TGTGCCAGTAGTATATTAAATACGCAGTATTTT,CASSILNTQYF
NA,TRBJ2-5,TRBV4-2,NA,TGTGCCAGCAGCCAAGATCTGGGCCAGGGCTTCGAGACCCAGTACTTC,CASSQDLGQGFETQYF
NA,TRBJ1-1,TRBV30,TRBD1,TGTGCCTGCAACAGGGGGTTGGACACTGAAGCTTTCTTT,CACNRGLDTEAFF
NA,TRBJ2-7,TRBV6-6,TRBD1,TGTGCCAGCACCCTGGGACAGGGGCGTTCCTACGAGCAGTACTTC,CASTLGQGRSYEQYF
NA,TRBJ1-3,TRBV2,NA,TGTGCCAGCAGTGAACAGGCGGGATTGCGAAACACCATATATTTT,CASSEQAGLRNTIYF